This TCR beta chain was sequenced for a study of blood T cells in healthy people across ages. Overall study: Capturing about one barcoded beta molecule per two T cells was achieved by template switching.

Study observations and caveats: In long-lived donors, naive CD4+ cell counts and diversity exceeded those of aged donors.

A J-beta primer mix and a sample-barcoded 5' primer were used in a second PCR of about 7 to 12 cycles. Every sample gave at least 2.5 million paired-end reads containing CDR3. TCRdb re-called the 5' RACE reads through MiXCR, storing one row per CDR3 protein. The sample lists some 1.7 million distinct CDR3 sequences, 28% occurring once. The germline V and J ends were trimmed by 7 bases and 4 bases, with 17 bases remaining between them. The CDR3 is 14 residues long. The germline V gene has CDR1 LNHNV and CDR2 YYDKDF (reference sequence). Total RNA extraction produced at least 6 micrograms (per sample) for the study. With respect to this clonotype: The antigen is unknown.

The TCR was taken from a woman aged 25 to 39 in good health. The chain carries TRBV15 and TRBJ2-7, with D maybe TRBD2 (5 bases). Sequenced sample: blood. The DNA of the CDR3 is TGTGCCACCAACGAGCGAGGACTCGGGTACGAGCAGTACTTC. Translation gives CATNERGLGYEQYF.